This T cell receptor beta chain was sequenced in a study of T cells in localized non-small cell lung cancer. Findings and limits, study-wide: Blood T cell density predicted longer survival; adjacent-lung clonality, shorter.

Assay: immunoSEQ multiplex PCR; the TCRdb copy retains only in-frame clones and omits some. The sample has over 50,000 clones, 65% to 85% seen once. The germline V gene encodes CDR1 SGHNT and CDR2 YENEEA. Trimming at V came to 5 bases and at J to 6 bases, leaving 6 bases not matched to a gene. The CDR3 covers 14 residues. As to this clone: The antigen remains undetermined.

The receptor's source is a man aged 40 to 75 with stage III lung adenocarcinoma. The sample in question was peripheral blood mononuclear cells, obtained before any cancer treatment. The genes are TRBV11-3 and TRBJ2-7, with 11 bases identical to TRBD1. The CDR3 DNA sequence: TGTGCCAGCAGCCCGGACAGGGGGCTAGGCGAGCAGTACTTC. It codes for CASSPDRGLGEQYF. The full variable domain, its missing parts supplied by reference TRBV11-3 and TRBJ2-7, is EAGVVQSPRYKIIEKKQPVAFWCNPISGHNTLYWYLQNLGQGPELLIRYENEEAVDDSQLPKDRFSAERLKGVDSTLKIQPAELGDSAVYLCASSPDRGLGEQYFGPGTRLTVT.